Included here is one TCR beta chain sequence, with context. What it recognizes is unknown. The assay was immunoSEQ multiplex PCR, and TCRdb's table has in-frame clones only and misses some. Among 90,000 to 120,000 clones listed, 80% to 95% were seen once. This sample is drawn from a study of OX40 agonist ivuxolimab in advanced cancers. Study in general: Patients were dosed intravenously with ivuxolimab at 0.01 to 10 mg/kg every 2 weeks. Among those enrolled, mean age was about 63 years (range about 23 to 90) and about 79% were male. Study results and limitations: CD4+ T cells averaged fewer expanded clones than CD8+ T cells.

CDR1 and CDR2 from the germline V gene are SNHLY and FYNNEI. V shed 6 bases, J shed 3 bases, and the junction held 1 base outside the gene matches. The CDR3 is 14 amino acids. The chain couples TRBV2 to TRBJ1-3, with 11 bases fitting TRBD1. The sequence was obtained from an adult with an advanced solid tumor such as melanoma, head and neck, liver or kidney cancer. Material: CD4+ or CD8+ T cells sorted from blood, obtained in a trial of the OX40 agonist ivuxolimab. The CDR3 DNA reads TGTGCCAGCAGCGGGACAGGGGGTGGAAACACCATATATTTT. This gives the protein CASSGTGGGNTIYF.